This T cell receptor (beta chain) originates from a study of T cells after yellow fever vaccination. Broader study findings: FACS-sorted repertoires could contain abundant clonotypes contaminating from the bulk population. Reappearance after the booster was observed for most primary-vaccination clones (96% CD4, roughly 88% CD8).

Germline V lookup: CDR1 DFQATT, CDR2 SNEGSKA (reference sequence). The CDR3 runs to 13 residues. Trimming removed 0 bases at V and 7 bases at J, with 13 bases between. Ten or more counts support this clonotype. What it recognizes is unknown. The 5'RACE template-switching step produced TCR cDNA and added a universal primer site and UMIs. From the 5' RACE reads, TCRdb called clonotypes with MiXCR, one entry per CDR3 protein. The sample carries some 150,000 distinct CDR3 sequences, approximately 6.6% recorded once. The specimen was CD4+ T cells sorted from PBMCs, collected 10 days after the yellow fever booster vaccination. This TCR came from a man aged 25-40 years who received the YFV17D yellow fever vaccine. J is TRBJ2-7 and V is TRBV20-1, with D unresolved. The CDR3 DNA follows: TGCAGTGCTAGAGACCCGTCCTTACGGGAGCAGTACTTC. Translating it yields CSARDPSLREQYF.